The entry below gives a single TCR beta chain sequence along with its context. Its antigen is still unknown. The sample carries other DNA sequences with the same CDR3. The assay was immunoSEQ multiplex PCR, and TCRdb's table has in-frame clones only and misses some. Here the sample spans 90,000 to 140,000 clones, more than 75% being singletons. Trimming cost V 0 bases and J 1 base, with 2 bases left between them. The CDR3 extends over 13 amino acids. Germline V lookup: CDR1 KGHSH, CDR2 LQKENI. This sample was taken from a study of T cell responses to AZD1222 COVID-19 vaccine. Study overall: Timing groups of about 4 and about 12 weeks for second doses were pooled.

Broader study findings: The study found vaccine-associated CD4 TCRs spanning spike, dominant at 160-218 and 743-854. Repertoires were sampled only after the peak T cell response. The donor group comprised mostly white British people and more females; the analysis possibly underestimated clonal diversity.

The chain uses TRBV18 and TRBJ2-3; D not resolved. The source of this sequence is an adult in good health. The input for sequencing was peripheral blood, taken on day 0 of AZD1222 vaccination. CDR3 in DNA: TGTGCCAGCTCACCACCGGGCACAGATACGCAGTATTTT. This codes for CASSPPGTDTQYF.